Listed below are T cell receptor beta chains from one sample, sequenced in a study of blood T cell repertoires in COVID-19. The repertoire was sequenced with immunoSEQ multiplex PCR; TCRdb's copy has only in-frame clones and lacks some. This table holds approximately 100,000 clones, around 90% found once. Sequenced sample: peripheral blood. The source is a human donor in a cohort sampled during active COVID-19. Both conserved end residues are part of each CDR3. The order of the fields is CDR3 DNA, CDR3 protein, V gene, D gene, clone size, J gene. The D gene is left open where the match is weak. For some rows the clone size is stated as once, few or many, or as a class when expanded; others skip it.

TGTGCCAGCAGTTTAATGGGCGGGAGGTCCTACAATGAGCAGTTCTTC	CASSLMGGRSYNEQFF	TRBV28	TRBD2	-	TRBJ2-1
TGTGCCACCAGTGACAACAGGTTCTACTCCTACAATGAGCAGTTCTTC	CATSDNRFYSYNEQFF	TRBV24-1	-	-	TRBJ2-1
TGTGCCAGCAGCAAAGACAGTGCCTTGGGCACCGGGGAGCTGTTTTTT	CASSKDSALGTGELFF	TRBV11-3	-	-	TRBJ2-2
TGTGCCAGCAGCCTCCGGCGGGCTTCGAGGTTCGAGCAGTACTTC	CASSLRRASRFEQYF	TRBV7-8	-	-	TRBJ2-7
TGCGCCAGCAGCGGACAGGGTCTCGACAATGAGCAGTTCTTC	CASSGQGLDNEQFF	TRBV5-1	TRBD1	once	TRBJ2-1
TGCGCCAGCAGCTTGGAGGGGGCGGTAGCGGGAGTCGAGCAGTACTTC	CASSLEGAVAGVEQYF	TRBV5-1	TRBD2	-	TRBJ2-7
TGTGCCAGCAGCCGGGGGAACCCGGGTTCCCCCCTCGACGAGCAGTACTTC	CASSRGNPGSPLDEQYF	TRBV5-4	-	-	TRBJ2-7
TGCGCCAGCAGCCGAAGACTAGCGGGAGGTCCTAGAAACACCGGGGAGCTGTTTTTT	CASSRRLAGGPRNTGELFF	TRBV4-1	TRBD2	-	TRBJ2-2
TGCGCCAGCAGCTTCTCCCGCCAGGGCACTGAAGCTTTCTTT	CASSFSRQGTEAFF	TRBV4-1	-	-	TRBJ1-1
TGTGCCAGCAGCCATGAGGAGACCCAGTACTTC	CASSHEETQYF	TRBV14	-	-	TRBJ2-5
TGCGCCAGCAGGTCCGGGGGGCGGCAACGCCAAGAGACCCAGTACTTC	CASRSGGRQRQETQYF	TRBV23-1	-	-	TRBJ2-5
TGTGCCAGCAGCGGGGGAGGACAGGGAAAAGGGGGCATTTACGAGCAGTACTTC	CASSGGGQGKGGIYEQYF	TRBV2	TRBD1	few	TRBJ2-7
TGTGCCGCAACAGGGTTGTCGACCGCTGAAGCTTTCTTT	CAATGLSTAEAFF	TRBV15	-	-	TRBJ1-1
TGTGCCAGCAGCCAACAGATGAACACTGAAGCTTTCTTT	CASSQQMNTEAFF	TRBV7-9	-	-	TRBJ1-1
TGTGCCAGCAGCCTTCGACTGACAGGCCCCTACGAGCAGTACTTC	CASSLRLTGPYEQYF	TRBV5-6	-	-	TRBJ2-7
TGTGCCAGCAGCCAGGGTGGGGCAAGCACAGATACGCAGTATTTT	CASSQGGASTDTQYF	TRBV6-6	-	-	TRBJ2-3
TGTGCCAGCCGTGGGGAGGCCCTCATGAACACTGAAGCTTTCTTT	CASRGEALMNTEAFF	TRBV2	-	-	TRBJ1-1
TGTGCCAGCAGCTTTTCGGAGAATCAGCCCCAGCATTTT	CASSFSENQPQHF	TRBV7-8	-	-	TRBJ1-5
TGCGCCAGCAGTGAGCCCTCGACAGGGGTTGGTTCACCCCTCCACTTT	CASSEPSTGVGSPLHF	TRBV10-1	TRBD1	-	TRBJ1-6
TGTGCCAGCTCAGCGGTCGAGAAAGGCTACGAGCAGTACTTC	CASSAVEKGYEQYF	TRBV18	-	-	TRBJ2-7
TGTGCCAGCAGCCAAGTGGTTGGGACAGTCTACAATGAGCAGTTCTTC	CASSQVVGTVYNEQFF	TRBV14	TRBD1	-	TRBJ2-1
TGTGCCAGCAGTCCACCTCGACAGTTATTAAGCTCTGGGGCCAACGTCCTGACTTTC	CASSPPRQLLSSGANVLTF	TRBV28	-	-	TRBJ2-6
TGCGCCAGCAGTCCCAAGCTGGAGGCGTACAATGAGCAGTTCTTC	CASSPKLEAYNEQFF	TRBV10-1	-	-	TRBJ2-1
TGTGCCAGCAGCCAGGTCACCGGGGAGCTGTTTTTT	CASSQVTGELFF	TRBV7-7	-	-	TRBJ2-2
TGTGCCAGCAGCTTGGGGGTGACTGAGAATTCACCCCTCCACTTT	CASSLGVTENSPLHF	TRBV5-5	-	-	TRBJ1-6
TGTGCCAGCTCACCACCCTGGACAGGGGGCGCCTCGGGCTATGGCTACACCTTC	CASSPPWTGGASGYGYTF	TRBV18	TRBD1	-	TRBJ1-2
TGTGCCACCAGCTTCCCGGGACCGAGCGGGGGGTACAATGAGCAGTTCTTC	CATSFPGPSGGYNEQFF	TRBV15	TRBD2	-	TRBJ2-1
TGTGCCAGCAGCCAAAACCCCCGAGCGGGGGGTACTGAAGCTTTCTTT	CASSQNPRAGGTEAFF	TRBV4-2	-	-	TRBJ1-1
TGCGCCAGCAGCCCCGACAGGGGCTACGAGCAGTACTTC	CASSPDRGYEQYF	TRBV5-1	TRBD1	-	TRBJ2-7
TGTGCCAGCAGCTCGGACAGGCTGAACACCGGGGAGCTGTTTTTT	CASSSDRLNTGELFF	TRBV7-8	TRBD1	-	TRBJ2-2
TGTGCCAGTAGTATGTTAGCGGGGGACCCCCGGGGTGAGCAGTTCTTC	CASSMLAGDPRGEQFF	TRBV19	TRBD2	-	TRBJ2-1
TGTGCCAGCCTGACGCGGGGGGCCTCGGCCTACAATGAGCAGTTCTTC	CASLTRGASAYNEQFF	TRBV7-2	TRBD2	-	TRBJ2-1
TGTGCCAGCAGTGCCTCCACAGGGGAATACTTTGGCTACACCTTC	CASSASTGEYFGYTF	TRBV27	TRBD1	-	TRBJ1-2
TGCAGTGCTAGTATGACAGGGGGCAAAGGTAGTGGCTACACCTTC	CSASMTGGKGSGYTF	TRBV20-1	TRBD1	-	TRBJ1-2
TGTGCCAGCGGGAGGGGAGGCAGCAATCAGCCCCAGCATTTT	CASGRGGSNQPQHF	TRBV28	-	once	TRBJ1-5
TGTGCCAGCAGCGATAGTAACGAACGGTATGGCTACACCTTC	CASSDSNERYGYTF	TRBV7-8	-	-	TRBJ1-2
TGCGCCAGCAGCTCCGGGACAGGGGCTTACGAGCAGTACTTC	CASSSGTGAYEQYF	TRBV4-3	TRBD1	-	TRBJ2-7
TGCGCCACCGGGACTAGCGGGAGACTGAATGAGCAGTTCTTC	CATGTSGRLNEQFF	TRBV10-2	TRBD2	-	TRBJ2-1
TGCGCCAGCAGCCAAGAAACCGGGACAACCACCGGGGAGCTGTTTTTT	CASSQETGTTTGELFF	TRBV4-3	-	-	TRBJ2-2
TGTGCCAGCAACGGGTACTACGAGCAGTACTTC	CASNGYYEQYF	TRBV2	-	few	TRBJ2-7
TGTGCCAGTAGTATATTGGGCGGGGCAGATACGCAGTATTTT	CASSILGGADTQYF	TRBV19	-	-	TRBJ2-3
TGTGCCAGCCAGGGACTAGCGGGGAATGAGCAGTTCTTC	CASQGLAGNEQFF	TRBV27	TRBD2	-	TRBJ2-1
TGTGCCAGCAGTGAAAGGGGGTTGAGGAATTCACCCCTCCACTTT	CASSERGLRNSPLHF	TRBV6-1	-	-	TRBJ1-6
TGTGCCAGCTCACCGGTGGCCGGGGACACTGAAGCTTTCTTT	CASSPVAGDTEAFF	TRBV18	-	-	TRBJ1-1
TGTGCCAGCAGCGCACCCGACAGGGTCGGCACTGAAGCTTTCTTT	CASSAPDRVGTEAFF	TRBV9	TRBD1	-	TRBJ1-1
TGTGCCAGTACTAACGCCGACAGGGGCAATCAGCCCCAGCATTTT	CASTNADRGNQPQHF	TRBV19	TRBD1	-	TRBJ1-5
TGTGCCAGCAGCGTAGGACGGGAGGTTTCCTTTCCGAACACCGGGGAGCTGTTTTTT	CASSVGREVSFPNTGELFF	TRBV9	TRBD2	-	TRBJ2-2
TGTGCCAGCAGTGATGCCCACGGGGAAGAGACCCAGTACTTC	CASSDAHGEETQYF	TRBV2	-	-	TRBJ2-5
TGTGCCAGCAGTGACTCAGGGGCGCACACCGGGGAGCTGTTTTTT	CASSDSGAHTGELFF	TRBV6-4	-	-	TRBJ2-2
TGTGCCTGGAGTTTAGGACTAGACCTGAACTCCTACAATGAGCAGTTCTTC	CAWSLGLDLNSYNEQFF	TRBV30	TRBD2	-	TRBJ2-1
TGTGCCAGCAGCTCATCACAGGGGGCGCTTATTGGCTACACCTTC	CASSSSQGALIGYTF	TRBV7-8	TRBD1	-	TRBJ1-2
TGTGCCAGCAGCCCGGACAGGCTAGGGGGCAATGAGCAGTTCTTC	CASSPDRLGGNEQFF	TRBV7-3	TRBD1	-	TRBJ2-1
TGTGCCAGTAGTCCCACCGGGGGGAACACTGAAGCTTTCTTT	CASSPTGGNTEAFF	TRBV19	-	-	TRBJ1-1
TGTGCCAGCAGCGCTGGGACAGGGAGACTTCACACTGAAGCTTTCTTT	CASSAGTGRLHTEAFF	TRBV5-6	TRBD1	-	TRBJ1-1
TGCGCCAGCCTAACCGAGGGACAGGGGAAAGCTTTCTTT	CASLTEGQGKAFF	TRBV10-1	TRBD1	-	TRBJ1-1
TGTGCCAGCAGCCAAGAGGTTGGCAGGTCCTACGAGCAGTACTTC	CASSQEVGRSYEQYF	TRBV3-1/TRBV3-2	-	-	TRBJ2-7
TGTGCCAGCAGCGTAGCCCCCTCAATACGGGGGGGCGACGATACGCAGTATTTT	CASSVAPSIRGGDDTQYF	TRBV9	TRBD2	-	TRBJ2-3